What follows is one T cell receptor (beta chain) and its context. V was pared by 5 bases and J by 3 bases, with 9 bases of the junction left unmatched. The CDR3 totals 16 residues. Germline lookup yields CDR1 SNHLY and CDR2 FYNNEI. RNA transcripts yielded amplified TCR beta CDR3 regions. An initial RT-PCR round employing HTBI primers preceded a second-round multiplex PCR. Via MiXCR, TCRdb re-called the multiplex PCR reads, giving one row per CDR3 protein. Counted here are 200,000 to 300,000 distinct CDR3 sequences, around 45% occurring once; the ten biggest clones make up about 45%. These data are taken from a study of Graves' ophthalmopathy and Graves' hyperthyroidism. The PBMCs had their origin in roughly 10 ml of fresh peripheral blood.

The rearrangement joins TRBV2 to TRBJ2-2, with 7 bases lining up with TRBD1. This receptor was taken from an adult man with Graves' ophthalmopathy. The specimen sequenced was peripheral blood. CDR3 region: CASSFDRASDTGELFF. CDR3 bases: TGTGCCAGCAGTTTCGACAGGGCCTCGGACACCGGGGAGCTGTTTTTT. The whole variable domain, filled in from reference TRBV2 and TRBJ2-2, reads EPEVTQTPSHQVTQMGQEVILRCVPISNHLYFYWYRQILGQKVEFLVSFYNNEISEKSEIFDDQFSVERPDGSNFTLKIRSTKLEDSAMYFCASSFDRASDTGELFFGEGSRLTVL.